The 32 T cell receptor beta chains below come from one sample, sequenced in a study of regulatory T cells in long-lasting Graves disease. CDR3-region Arm-PCR and iRepertoire HTBI primers produced the TCR beta libraries. MiXCR, applied by TCRdb to the multiplex PCR reads, yields one record per CDR3 protein. The table records about 430,000 distinct CDR3 sequences, over 20% of them present only once. This sample's time point: persistent/refractory GD, antithyroid drugs over 5 years with positive TRAb. Preparation of the TCR library used RNA extracted from PBMCs. Material: peripheral blood mononuclear cells (PBMCs), obtained when the disease was refractory, from a patient treated with antithyroid drugs. The receptors come from a female donor with Graves disease.

The table lists this clonotype with many counts. This chain uses TRBV20-1 with TRBJ2-7, with 7 bases aligning to TRBD2. Losses at the gene ends were 5 bases for V and 3 bases for J; bases not matched to a gene: 7. Germline CDR1 reads DFQATT; CDR2 reads SNEGSKA (reference sequence). CDR3 size: 13 residues. The CDR3 DNA is TGCAGTGCTTCCGGGACTAACGTCTACGAGCAGTACTTC. It translates to CSASGTNVYEQYF.

This clonotype was detected many times. This sequence joins TRBV2 and TRBJ1-4; 7 bases are a match to TRBD1. The CDR3 sequence is 16 residues long. Looked up from germline, CDR1 is SNHLY and CDR2 is FYNNEI. Losses at the gene ends were 9 bases for V and 0 bases for J; bases not matched to a gene: 10. The CDR3 nucleotides read TGTGCCAGTACAACAGGGGTTCGCCCAACTAATGAAAAACTGTTTTTT. Translation gives CASTTGVRPTNEKLFF.

As regards this clonotype: The germline gene is not matched at one end of the junction; a read error may be the cause. The rearrangement joins TRBV20-1 to TRBJ2-2; D ambiguous. CDR3 size: 12 residues. The germline V gene has CDR1 DFQATT and CDR2 SNEGSKA (reference sequence). The CDR3 DNA reads as TGCAATGCTCCCGCGTACACCGGGGAGCTGTTTTTT. Its translation is CNAPAYTGELFF.

A note on this clonotype: The likely explanation is a read error, given a far larger clone one base away. CDR3 sequence reads: CAGSLGQGDEQYF. The DNA for the CDR3 is TGTGCCGGCAGCCTGGGACAGGGTGACGAGCAGTACTTC. V and J are TRBV28 and TRBJ2-7; 9 bases agree with TRBD1. Germline V lookup: CDR1 MDHEN, CDR2 SYDVKM. This CDR3 has 13 amino acids.

A remark on this clonotype: The CDR3 does not close with the conserved phenylalanine or tryptophan, likely indicating a read error. This chain connects TRBV7-9 to TRBJ2-7; D possibly matches TRBD1 or TRBD2 (5 bases each). The CDR3 runs to 13 residues. Germline CDR1 and CDR2: SEHNR and FQNEAQ (reference sequence). The V gene lost 3 bases and the J gene lost 0 bases, with 6 bases spanning the gap. CDR3 coding DNA: TGTGCCAGCAGCTTGAGGGGCTCCTACGAGCAGTACTCC. Its protein is CASSLRGSYEQYS.

The sample holds a few counts of this clonotype. This sequence joins TRBV6-9 and TRBJ1-3; D not certain. Deletions cut 3 bases from V and 2 bases from J, with 17 bases between. CDR1 MNHGY and CDR2 SVAAGI come from the germline V gene. The CDR3 spans 17 residues. This CDR3 is CASSYLRSQYAGNTIYF. The CDR3 nucleotides read TGTGCCAGCAGTTACTTGAGGTCCCAATATGCTGGAAACACCATATATTTT.

This clonotype came up many times. This chain uses TRBV2 with TRBJ1-1; D possibly corresponds to TRBD1 (6 bases). This CDR3 is built from 11 residues. CDR1 is SNHLY and CDR2 is FYNNEI in the germline V gene. V lost 5 bases and J 7 bases, leaving 8 bases between the germline ends. The CDR3 reads CASSRGHEAFF. In DNA form, the CDR3 reads TGTGCCAGCAGTAGGGGACATGAAGCTTTCTTT.

As regards this clonotype: At one of its ends the junction is not consistent with the germline gene, which may arise from a read error. The V call is TRBV19, the J call TRBJ2-7; no reliable D call. Germline CDR1 reads LNHDA; CDR2 reads SQIVND (reference sequence). CDR3 length: 13 amino acids. CDR3 DNA sequence: TGTGCCAGTCAGGACGGAAGCTCCTACGGGCAGTACTTC. Protein sequence: CASQDGSSYGQYF.

This clonotype was picked up many times. The chain combines TRBV2 with TRBJ2-5; no reliable D call. This CDR3 spans 13 amino acids. Looked up from germline, CDR1 is SNHLY and CDR2 is FYNNEI. V lost 4 bases, J lost 1 base, and 7 bases lay in between. The CDR3 coding sequence is TGTGCCAGCAGTGTTGAAGTCCAAGAGACCCAGTACTTC. Its protein is CASSVEVQETQYF.

This chain joins TRBV28 and TRBJ2-3; D unresolved. The CDR3 has 12 amino acids. V lost 8 bases to trimming and J lost 0 bases, with 6 bases between them. CDR1 MDHEN and CDR2 SYDVKM come from the germline V gene. The CDR3 DNA reads TGTGCCAGCGCCCGTAGCACAGATACGCAGTATTTT. Protein product: CASARSTDTQYF. Variable domain in full (rest from reference TRBV28 and TRBJ2-3): DVKVTQSSRYLVKRTGEKVFLECVQDMDHENMFWYRQDPGLGLRLIYFSYDVKMKEKGDIPEGYSVSREKKERFSLILESASTNQTSMYLCASARSTDTQYFGPGTRLTVL.

This clonotype occurred a few times. The CDR3, as DNA: TGCAGTGCTATGAAGGACGGATCCTACGAGCAGTACTTC. Its protein is CSAMKDGSYEQYF. The rearrangement links TRBV20-1 to TRBJ2-7; D is undetermined. Trimming removed 4 bases at V and 1 base at J, with 11 bases between. The CDR3 has 13 residues. Germline CDR1 and CDR2: DFQATT and SNEGSKA (reference sequence).

This clonotype was found many times. The rearrangement uses TRBV28 and TRBJ1-2; 7 bases align to TRBD1. Germline V lookup: CDR1 MDHEN, CDR2 SYDVKM. This CDR3 comprises 14 residues. V shed 6 bases, J shed 4 bases, and the junction held 8 bases outside the gene matches. Here the CDR3 DNA reads TGTGCCAGCAGCCCAGGACAGGCGCGCTATGGCTACACCTTC. It codes for CASSPGQARYGYTF.

The J gene is TRBJ1-1, the V gene TRBV19, with a possible D match to TRBD1 (5 bases). In germline, CDR1 is LNHDA, CDR2 SQIVND (reference sequence). V was shortened by 4 bases and J by 8 bases, with 20 bases between the two germline ends. This CDR3 is built from 15 residues. The DNA of the CDR3 is TGTGCCAGTAGTACCCGAACGACGACCAGGACAGAAGCTTTCTTT. Its protein is CASSTRTTTRTEAFF.

The count of this clonotype is one. A read error may produce the germline difference seen at one junction end. V gene TRBV7-2 combines with J gene TRBJ2-7; no clear D gene. The CDR3 consists of 11 residues. Germline V gives CDR1 SGHTA, CDR2 FQGNSA. Here the CDR3 DNA reads TGTGCCAGCAGCTTGGTATACGAGCAGAACTTC. Protein: CASSLVYEQNF. Variable domain in full (rest from reference TRBV7-2 and TRBJ2-7): GAGVSQSPSNKVTEKGKDVELRCDPISGHTALYWYRQSLGQGLEFLIYFQGNSAPDKSGLPSDRFSAERTGGSVSTLTIQRTQQEDSAVYLCASSLVYEQNFGPGTRLTVT.

This clonotype was counted ten times or more. The chain combines TRBV2 with TRBJ2-2, with TRBD2 as a possible D gene (5 bases). V was pared by 7 bases and J by 0 bases, with 12 bases between. This CDR3 spans 15 amino acids. Germline V gene lookup returns CDR1 SNHLY and CDR2 FYNNEI. Here the CDR3 reads CASKLRGPNTGELFF. As DNA, the CDR3 is TGTGCCAGCAAGTTGCGAGGGCCGAACACCGGGGAGCTGTTTTTT. The full variable domain, with the rest looked up from reference TRBV2 and TRBJ2-2, is EPEVTQTPSHQVTQMGQEVILRCVPISNHLYFYWYRQILGQKVEFLVSFYNNEISEKSEIFDDQFSVERPDGSNFTLKIRSTKLEDSAMYFCASKLRGPNTGELFFGEGSRLTVL.

The rearrangement joins TRBV29-1 to TRBJ2-7, with 7 bases aligning to TRBD1. V lost 4 bases, J lost 2 bases, and 5 bases stayed unmatched. Germline assignment: CDR1 SQVTM and CDR2 ANQGSEA. This CDR3 contains 13 residues. The CDR3 spells CSVAGDRPYEQYF. In DNA form, the CDR3 reads TGCAGCGTTGCTGGGGACAGACCCTACGAGCAGTACTTC.

The chain employs TRBV18 and TRBJ1-1, with D uncertain. V lost 0 bases to trimming and J lost 0 bases, with 11 bases between them. CDR3 length: 16 amino acids. Germline V gives CDR1 KGHSH, CDR2 LQKENI. The CDR3 sequence: CASSPPHRLMNTEAFF. The CDR3, as DNA: TGTGCCAGCTCACCACCGCACAGATTAATGAACACTGAAGCTTTCTTT.

The chain has TRBV11-2 and TRBJ2-5; TRBD2 is a possible D gene (5 bases). The CDR3 length is 17 residues. The germline CDR1 and CDR2 sequences are SGHAT and FQNNGV. V was cut by 0 bases and J by 5 bases, with 19 bases left in between. CDR3 in DNA: TGTGCCAGCAGCTTAGAAAGGTGGAGCGGAAAGACGGAGACCCAGTACTTC. Protein product: CASSLERWSGKTETQYF.

This clonotype has at least ten counts. The chain has TRBV12-3 or TRBV12-4 and TRBJ2-6; 12 nucleotides match TRBD1. There are 18 residues in the CDR3. Trimming cost V 5 bases and J 0 bases; bases outside gene matches: 5. This CDR3 is CASSPGTGGPSGANVLTF. The DNA for the CDR3 is TGTGCCAGCAGTCCCGGGACAGGGGGCCCCTCTGGGGCCAACGTCCTGACTTTC.

This clonotype was counted only a few times. J is TRBJ2-6 and V is TRBV6-5; D is unresolved. The CDR3 contains 16 residues. V lost 0 bases to trimming and J lost 1 base, with 7 bases between them. Germline V gene sequence: CDR1 MNHEY, CDR2 SVGAGI. CDR3 nucleotide sequence: TGTGCCAGCAGTTACTCTAGAAGATCTGGGGCCAACGTCCTGACTTTC. It yields the protein CASSYSRRSGANVLTF.

This chain joins TRBV6-2 or TRBV6-3 and TRBJ2-7; D call uncertain. Germline loops: CDR1 MNHEY, CDR2 SVGEGT. V lost 6 bases and J 2 bases, leaving 11 bases between the germline ends. The CDR3 is 13 amino acids. The CDR3: CASRNGEAYEQYF. The CDR3 DNA sequence: TGTGCCAGCAGGAATGGGGAAGCCTACGAGCAGTACTTC.

This sequence joins TRBV25-1 and TRBJ1-5, with a tentative D call TRBD1 (6 bases). Per germline, CDR1 MGHDK and CDR2 SYGVNS. CDR3 length equals 16 residues. V shed 2 bases and J shed 3 bases, with 14 bases lying between them. The CDR3 DNA sequence: TGTGCCAGCAGTGAAGATACCCCAGGGGCCAATCAGCCCCAGCATTTT. This encodes CASSEDTPGANQPQHF.

This clonotype has a count of ten or more. J is TRBJ2-7 and V is TRBV6-1, with D perhaps given as TRBD1 or TRBD2 (5 bases each). Germline V CDR1 and CDR2: MNHNS, SASEGT. The CDR3 has 13 amino acids. The V gene lost 11 bases and the J gene lost 2 bases, with 16 bases spanning the gap. The CDR3 protein is CAGDPRDPYEQYF. The DNA for the CDR3 is TGTGCCGGGGACCCTCGGGACCCCTACGAGCAGTACTTC.

This clonotype showed up many times. The V gene is TRBV2, the J gene TRBJ2-7, with TRBD2 identical over 7 bases. Per the germline V gene, CDR1 is SNHLY and CDR2 is FYNNEI. V was pared by 3 bases and J by 2 bases, with 1 base of the junction left unmatched. The CDR3 has 13 residues. CDR3 amino acids: CASSDSGAYEQYF. In nucleotides, the CDR3 is TGTGCCAGCAGTGACAGCGGGGCCTACGAGCAGTACTTC.

Turning to this clonotype: A much larger clonotype is one base distant, so this may be a read error. The chain recombines TRBV12-3 or TRBV12-4 with TRBJ2-7; 7 bases map to TRBD1. The CDR3 is made up of 12 amino acids. V was clipped by 6 bases and J by 5 bases; unmatched bases: 4. CDR3 in amino acids: CASRATGHEQYF. CDR3 DNA: TGTGCCAGCAGGGCGACAGGGCACGAGCAGTACTTC.

The V gene is TRBV4-1, the J gene TRBJ2-3, with TRBD1 matching over 7 bases. The CDR3 is 15 residues long. Germline CDR1 and CDR2: MGHRA and YSYEKL. V lost 2 bases, J lost 5 bases, and 7 bases stayed unmatched. The DNA for the CDR3 is TGCGCCAGCAGCCAATTCGACAGGGTGGAAGATACGCAGTATTTT. It translates to CASSQFDRVEDTQYF.

Turning to this clonotype: This may be a read error: a much more frequent sequence differs by one nucleotide. The chain recombines TRBV11-2 with TRBJ2-7, with unresolved D. This CDR3 spans 13 amino acids. Germline lookup yields CDR1 SGHAT and CDR2 FQNNGV. CDR3 loop: CASNLVTAYEQYF. In DNA form, the CDR3 reads TGTGCCAGCAACTTAGTAACCGCCTACGAGCAGTACTTC.

The J gene is TRBJ2-1, the V gene TRBV29-1, with 10 positions matching TRBD2. V lost 6 bases and J lost 8; bases outside the gene matches: 4. Germline V gene data show CDR1 as SQVTM and CDR2 as ANQGSEA. The CDR3 consists of 12 residues. CDR3 coding DNA: TGCAGCGTGGGACTAGCGAGCGATGAGCAGTTCTTC. Amino acids: CSVGLASDEQFF.

The chain has TRBV28 and TRBJ2-1; TRBD2 matches at 9 bases. Looked up from germline, CDR1 is MDHEN and CDR2 is SYDVKM. The CDR3 length is 16 residues. V dropped 2 bases and J dropped 2; count of bases not matched to a gene: 4. CDR3: CASSLPPSGTYNEQFF. In DNA, the CDR3 is TGTGCCAGCAGTTTACCTCCTAGCGGGACCTACAATGAGCAGTTCTTC.

The V and J genes are TRBV29-1 and TRBJ1-3; D ambiguous. V lost 2 bases to trimming and J lost 0 bases, with 8 bases between them. The CDR3 runs 14 residues. Per germline, CDR1 SQVTM and CDR2 ANQGSEA. The CDR3 sequence is CSVELVDSGNTIYF. DNA of the CDR3: TGCAGCGTTGAACTAGTTGACTCTGGAAACACCATATATTTT.

Of note for this clonotype: A read error is possible here, since a much larger clone lies one base away. This chain uses TRBV12-3 or TRBV12-4 with TRBJ2-5, with D possibly being TRBD1 (7 bases). V gave up 6 bases and J gave up 5 bases, with 16 bases separating them. CDR3 length equals 14 residues. The CDR3 nucleotides are TGTGCCAGCAGGGGCGGCAGGGGGGTGGAGACCCAGTACTTC. This translates into CASRGGRGVETQYF.

This clonotype was seen repeatedly, ten times or more. The V gene is TRBV28, the J gene TRBJ2-7, with TRBD2 matching over 7 bases. The germline V gene has CDR1 MDHEN and CDR2 SYDVKM. The trim removed 6 bases at V and 7 bases at J, leaving 9 bases unmatched. The CDR3 has 13 amino acids. The DNA of the CDR3 is TGTGCCAGCAGGCTAGGGACTACCCAGGAGCAGTACTTC. Residues: CASRLGTTQEQYF.